Listed here are 27 T cell receptor beta chains from one sample, sequenced in a study of cytomegalovirus exposure and HLA in healthy donors. Vbeta (60) and Jbeta (13) primers were used in the PCR. This table comes from immunoSEQ multiplex PCR, and its TCRdb copy is limited to in-frame clones, with some not included. Here the sample spans roughly 100,000 clones, about 74% being singletons. Sequencing was carried out using PBMCs. The source is a male donor in good health and CMV-seropositive.

The CDR3 coding sequence is TGTGCCAGCAGCTTGAGCGGGCGCGAGACCGGGGAGCTGTTTTTT. Residues: CASSLSGRETGELFF. V and J are TRBV7-3 and TRBJ2-2; maybe TRBD2 (6 bases). The V and J ends lost 3 bases and 5 bases respectively, with 13 bases between them. Germline CDR1 reads SGHTA; CDR2 reads FQGTGA. This CDR3 spans 15 amino acids. Full variable domain (missing parts from reference TRBV7-3 and TRBJ2-2): GAGVSQTPSNKVTEKGKYVELRCDPISGHTALYWYRQSLGQGPEFLIYFQGTGAADDSGLPNDRFFAVRPEGSVSTLKIQRTERGDSAVYLCASSLSGRETGELFFGEGSRLTVL.

The sample holds a few counts of this clone. The chain uses TRBV6-1 and TRBJ2-7, with 7 bases lining up with TRBD2. The ends lost 4 bases at V and 10 bases at J; junction bases unmatched: 10. Germline values: CDR1 MNHNS, CDR2 SASEGT. The CDR3 sequence is 13 residues long. The DNA for the CDR3 is TGTGCCAGCAGTGTGGCGAGCGGGAAGGGTCAGTACTTC. Protein: CASSVASGKGQYF.

This rearrangement joins TRBV27 to TRBJ2-3; 13 nucleotides line up with TRBD2. J was trimmed by 10 bases and V by 7 bases; bases with no gene match: 8. Per the germline V gene, CDR1 is MNHEY and CDR2 is SMNVEV (reference sequence). The CDR3 covers 14 residues. In DNA, the CDR3 is TGTGCCAGCAAACCCGGACTAGCGGGGGTTCCGCAGTATTTT. Its translation: CASKPGLAGVPQYF.

The DNA of the CDR3 is TGTGCCAGCAGGGAACAGGACCGACACGGAAACACCATATATTTT. It specifies CASREQDRHGNTIYF. The V call is TRBV6-5, the J call TRBJ1-3; D may be TRBD1 (5 bases). The V and J ends lost 6 bases and 4 bases respectively, with 16 bases between them. Germline lookup yields CDR1 MNHEY and CDR2 SVGAGI. The CDR3 has 15 amino acids.

The J gene is TRBJ2-3, the V gene TRBV11-2, with 11 bases identical to TRBD2. This CDR3 is built from 19 residues. CDR1 is SGHAT and CDR2 is FQNNGV in the germline V gene. Trimming removed 5 bases from V and 0 bases from J; junction bases left unmatched: 13. CDR3 nucleotides: TGTGCCAGCAGCACTGCGGCGTCTAGCGGGAGGATTAGCACAGATACGCAGTATTTT. Translation gives CASSTAASSGRISTDTQYF.

This clone came up a few times. The chain uses TRBV7-2 and TRBJ1-5; a weak D match, TRBD1 (5 bases). Germline CDR1 reads SGHTA; CDR2 reads FQGNSA. Trimming took 5 bases from V and 3 from J, leaving 14 bases between them. There are 15 residues in the CDR3. In DNA, the CDR3 is TGTGCCAGCAGCGAGGGAGGGGAGGTCAATCAGCCCCAGCATTTT. Protein product: CASSEGGEVNQPQHF.

This chain links TRBV7-8 with TRBJ1-1; tentative D call: TRBD1 (6 bases). The CDR3 length is 14 residues. In germline, CDR1 is SGHVS, CDR2 FQNEAQ. V lost 4 bases and J lost 6, with 15 bases in between. DNA for the CDR3: TGTGCCAGCAGCTGGGGGGGGGCTAACGCTGAAGCTTTCTTT. Encoded protein: CASSWGGANAEAFF.

This clone occurred once. The J gene is TRBJ1-5, the V gene TRBV4-2; TRBD1 is a possible D gene (6 bases). The CDR3 is made up of 14 amino acids. CDR1 and CDR2 from the germline V gene are LGHNA and YNFKEQ. The V gene lost 2 bases and the J gene lost 7 bases, with 12 bases spanning the gap. This CDR3 reads CASSQQGRGQPQHF. The CDR3 DNA follows: TGTGCCAGCAGCCAACAGGGAAGGGGGCAGCCCCAGCATTTT.

The chain links TRBV28 to TRBJ1-6, with TRBD1 as a possible D gene (5 bases). Germline assignment: CDR1 MDHEN and CDR2 SYDVKM. V was trimmed by 3 bases and J by 6 bases, leaving 12 bases between them. The length of the CDR3 is 15 residues. In DNA form, the CDR3 reads TGTGCCAGCAGTTTGTTTGCAGGGCCTAATTCACCCCTCCACTTT. Protein product: CASSLFAGPNSPLHF.

V usage is TRBV19 and J usage is TRBJ1-5, with D perhaps TRBD1 (6 bases). The V end lost 10 bases, the J end lost 2 bases, and 12 bases lay between the germline ends. The CDR3 consists of 13 residues. Germline assignment: CDR1 LNHDA and CDR2 SQIVND (reference sequence). The chain's CDR3 is CATQGYGNQPQHF. CDR3 nucleotides: TGTGCCACCCAGGGGTATGGCAATCAGCCCCAGCATTTT.

The V and J genes are TRBV5-1 and TRBJ2-5; 14 positions match TRBD2. Germline-derived CDR1 and CDR2 are SGHRS and YFSETQ. Trimming at V came to 4 bases and at J to 1 base, leaving 3 bases not matched to a gene. CDR3 length equals 16 residues. The chain's CDR3 is CASSLGTSGSQETQYF. The CDR3 coding sequence is TGCGCCAGCAGCCTAGGGACTAGCGGGAGCCAAGAGACCCAGTACTTC.

V is TRBV7-9 and J is TRBJ2-7; 10 nucleotides line up with TRBD2. This CDR3 comprises 16 residues. The V gene's germline CDR1 is SEHNR and CDR2 FQNEAQ (reference sequence). The V gene end was trimmed by 4 bases and the J gene end by 1 base; junction bases not matched to a gene: 7. In DNA, the CDR3 is TGTGCCAGCAGCTCCCCTCCGGGACTAGCGTCCTACGAGCAGTACTTC. It codes for CASSSPPGLASYEQYF.

This rearrangement joins TRBV11-3 to TRBJ2-1, with 7 nucleotides matching TRBD2. Germline V gene lookup returns CDR1 SGHNT and CDR2 YENEEA. This CDR3 is 15 amino acids long. V lost 1 base, J lost 4 bases, and 4 bases stayed unmatched. The CDR3 nucleotides are TGTGCCAGCAGCTTAGGGCTAGCGGATTACAATGAGCAGTTCTTC. Translation gives CASSLGLADYNEQFF.

The rearrangement uses TRBV13 and TRBJ2-1, with TRBD2 matching 12 bases. The CDR3 is made up of 15 amino acids. Germline CDR1 and CDR2: PRHDT and FYEKMQ (reference sequence). V trimming: 6 bases; J trimming: 4 bases; junction bases outside the gene matches: 4. Here the CDR3 DNA reads TGTGCCAGCAGGCGGACTAGCGGGATATACAATGAGCAGTTCTTC. Residues: CASRRTSGIYNEQFF.

This chain links TRBV6-5 with TRBJ2-7; TRBD2 is a possible D gene (6 bases). Trimming took off 6 bases at V and 4 bases at J, with 16 bases between the two ends. Germline V lookup: CDR1 MNHEY, CDR2 SVGAGI. This CDR3 is built from 14 residues. CDR3 DNA sequence: TGTGCCAGCAGGAGAACCTATAGCGGTTACGAGCAGTACTTC. Translating it yields CASRRTYSGYEQYF.

The J gene is TRBJ1-1, the V gene TRBV7-9; 8 bases line up with TRBD1. The CDR3 consists of 15 residues. Trimming removed 5 bases from V and 0 bases from J; junction bases left unmatched: 5. Per the germline V gene, CDR1 is SEHNR and CDR2 is FQNEAQ (reference sequence). The CDR3 protein is CASSGQGRLNTEAFF. In DNA form, the CDR3 reads TGTGCCAGCAGCGGACAGGGTCGGTTGAACACTGAAGCTTTCTTT.

This clone came up a few times. The CDR3 coding sequence is TGTGCCAGCAGTGACGCTAGGACAGGGCCCAATCAGCCCCAGCATTTT. As protein: CASSDARTGPNQPQHF. V usage is TRBV2 and J usage is TRBJ1-5, with 8 positions matching TRBD1. CDR3 size: 16 residues. After removal of 3 bases from V and 3 bases from J, the junction contained 7 bases not matched to a gene. Germline CDR1 SNHLY, CDR2 FYNNEI.

The chain carries TRBV19 and TRBJ2-1; D is perhaps TRBD2 (6 bases). Per the germline V gene, CDR1 is LNHDA and CDR2 is SQIVND (reference sequence). V shed 3 bases and J shed 7 bases, with 19 bases lying between them. CDR3 length: 16 amino acids. The CDR3 DNA is TGTGCCAGTAGTATTCTACGGGGGATATCCGGGAATGAGCAGTTCTTC. The encoded protein is CASSILRGISGNEQFF.

V usage is TRBV7-2 and J usage is TRBJ1-2; D may be TRBD1 (5 bases). V was cut by 2 bases and J by 8 bases, with 18 bases left in between. This CDR3 spans 15 amino acids. The germline V gene has CDR1 SGHTA and CDR2 FQGNSA. This chain's CDR3 is CASSLSGGLTPGYTF. In DNA form, the CDR3 reads TGTGCCAGCAGCTTAAGCGGGGGATTAACGCCCGGCTACACCTTC.

J is TRBJ2-1 and V is TRBV9; D not resolved. The CDR3 loop spans 16 amino acids. The V and J ends lost 3 bases and 8 bases respectively, with 21 bases between them. CDR1 is SGDLS, CDR2 YYNGEE, per germline. CDR3 in DNA: TGTGCCAGCAGCGCTGCCGGCACCTTAACTGGAGATGAGCAGTTCTTC. This codes for CASSAAGTLTGDEQFF.

The CDR3 protein is CASSQDKASGRLHNEQFF. In DNA, the CDR3 is TGTGCCAGCAGCCAAGATAAGGCTAGCGGGAGGCTTCACAATGAGCAGTTCTTC. V is TRBV4-2 and J is TRBJ2-1; 11 nucleotides match TRBD2. CDR3 length: 18 residues. Unmatched junction bases numbered 9, after V lost 0 bases and J lost 5 bases. CDR1 is LGHNA and CDR2 is YNFKEQ in the germline V gene.

This clone has just a few counts. The J gene is TRBJ2-1, the V gene TRBV19, with 8 bases lining up with TRBD2. Germline trimming cut 4 bases from V and 7 bases from J; bases unmatched to any gene: 9. CDR1 LNHDA and CDR2 SQIVND come from the germline V gene (reference sequence). The CDR3 covers 15 residues. The CDR3 DNA reads TGTGCCAGTAGTACCCTAGCGGGCCAAGGTAATGAGCAGTTCTTC. Encoded protein: CASSTLAGQGNEQFF. Using reference TRBV19 and TRBJ2-1 for the parts outside the CDR3, the full variable domain is DGGITQSPKYLFRKEGQNVTLSCEQNLNHDAMYWYRQDPGQGLRLIYYSQIVNDFQKGDIAEGYSVSREKKESFPLTVTSAQKNPTAFYLCASSTLAGQGNEQFFGPGTRLTVL.

The chain joins TRBV7-9 to TRBJ2-2, with a tentative D call TRBD2 (6 bases). The CDR3 is 17 amino acids. The V gene's germline CDR1 is SEHNR and CDR2 FQNEAQ (reference sequence). V was trimmed by 7 bases and J by 2 bases, leaving 20 bases between them. The CDR3 DNA reads as TGTGCCAGCATCCGGAACCTCGGGACTTTCAACACCGGGGAGCTGTTTTTT. It is translated as CASIRNLGTFNTGELFF.

This chain uses TRBV4-1 with TRBJ2-2, with 8 bases matching TRBD1. The CDR3 runs to 16 residues. V lost 4 bases, J lost 6 bases, and 10 bases stayed unmatched. The germline CDR1 and CDR2 sequences are MGHRA and YSYEKL. The CDR3 spells CASSPGTGGRSGELFF. CDR3 nucleotides: TGCGCCAGCAGCCCTGGAACAGGGGGAAGATCCGGGGAGCTGTTTTTT.

This clone was seen more than once but under ten times. CDR3 amino acids: CASSKGAQGHEQYF. CDR3 in DNA: TGTGCCAGCAGCAAAGGGGCACAGGGGCACGAGCAGTACTTC. This chain uses TRBV4-2 with TRBJ2-7; 7 bases align to TRBD1. The germline V gene has CDR1 LGHNA and CDR2 YNFKEQ. V lost 5 bases and J lost 5; bases outside the gene matches: 9. The CDR3 is made up of 14 amino acids.

This clone showed up just a few times. J is TRBJ1-4 and V is TRBV19, with D tentatively TRBD1 (6 bases). Germline-derived CDR1 and CDR2 are LNHDA and SQIVND (reference sequence). The CDR3 runs to 15 residues. With 5 bases removed from V and 3 bases from J, the gap between germline ends came to 13 bases. CDR3 residues: CASSQWTAANEKLFF. The CDR3 coding sequence is TGTGCCAGTAGTCAGTGGACAGCCGCTAATGAAAAACTGTTTTTT.

The rearrangement links TRBV2 to TRBJ2-1; no firm D call. This CDR3 is built from 15 residues. Looked up from germline, CDR1 is SNHLY and CDR2 is FYNNEI. V was cut by 2 bases and J by 4 bases, with 12 bases left in between. The CDR3 sequence is CASSEWANAYNEQFF. The CDR3 DNA reads as TGTGCCAGCAGTGAATGGGCTAACGCATACAATGAGCAGTTCTTC.